These T cell receptor beta chains were read from a single sample in a study of T cell responses to AZD1222 COVID-19 vaccine. The method was immunoSEQ multiplex PCR; TCRdb's version includes in-frame clones alone and lacks a portion of them. The sample lists 100,000 or so clones, about 88% occurring once. The sequencing here drew on peripheral blood, taken on day 0 of AZD1222 vaccination. The receptors originated from an adult in good health. Each CDR3 is given without its conserved first and last residue.

CDR3aa	j_gene	v_gene
AIRRLFNTGELF	TRBJ2-2	TRBV6-5
ASMEGNTEAF	TRBJ1-1	TRBV27
ASSTGTQLFNYEQY	TRBJ2-7	TRBV7-2
ASSLGLSLVNEQF	TRBJ2-1	TRBV11-2
ASSEAGYLNQPQH	TRBJ1-5	TRBV2
ASSVSGSGRDTQY	TRBJ2-3	TRBV9
ASSERTVNTEAF	TRBJ1-1	TRBV6-1
ASSTWTGGNTEAF	TRBJ1-1	TRBV4-3
ASRSSGSGTGELF	TRBJ2-2	TRBV5-1
ASNQSGRDYSPLH	TRBJ1-6	TRBV7-8
AWSVRAEGT	TRBJ1-2	TRBV30
ASSLGVGSLSYEQY	TRBJ2-7	TRBV5-4
ASSLGGGRLGAGSEAF	TRBJ1-1	TRBV11-2
ASSLRDRAGELF	TRBJ2-2	TRBV11-2